The 23 T cell receptor beta chains below all came from one sample that was sequenced in a study of cytomegalovirus exposure and HLA in healthy donors (dated by TCRdb to 2015 to 2018). Library prep was done by the immunoSEQ multiplex PCR assay. The multiplex PCR relied on a mix of 60 forward primers for TCR Vbeta segments and 13 reverse primers for TCR Jbeta segments. Drawn from immuneACCESS, this table holds only the in-frame rearrangements with V and J called that TCRdb kept. Clones are partly lost; checked studies trace under half to an unresolved V gene and leave the rest unexplained. Recorded for this sample are around 120,000 clones; 55% to 65% of them occurred a single time. About 9.1% of the sample lies in the top ten. The sequenced material came from PBMCs. Receptors originate from a man between 40 and 49 years old in good health and CMV-seropositive.

V usage is TRBV6-1 and J usage is TRBJ2-7; the match to TRBD2 covers 11 bases. This CDR3 contains 15 residues. The V gene's germline CDR1 is MNHNS and CDR2 SASEGT. V lost 7 bases and J lost 2; bases outside the gene matches: 7. The CDR3 sequence: CASKPGLADPYEQYF. As DNA, the CDR3 is TGTGCCAGCAAGCCGGGACTAGCGGATCCCTACGAGCAGTACTTC.

Written as DNA, the CDR3 is TGTGCCAGCTCAAGTCGGGCTGGGCAGGGCCACGAGCAGTACTTC. It yields the protein CASSSRAGQGHEQYF. V and J are TRBV18 and TRBJ2-7, with D possibly being TRBD1 (5 bases). The germline gives CDR1 KGHSH, CDR2 LQKENI. The CDR3 is 15 residues long. Deletions cut 5 bases from V and 5 bases from J, with 19 bases between.

This clone was seen only a few times. This sequence joins TRBV9 and TRBJ2-7; D is unresolved. The CDR3 spans 14 residues. The germline V and J ends were trimmed by 0 bases and 4 bases, with 11 bases remaining between them. The germline CDR1 and CDR2 sequences are SGDLS and YYNGEE. The CDR3 protein is CASSVGPPRYEQYF. The DNA of the CDR3 is TGTGCCAGCAGCGTAGGGCCCCCCCGATACGAGCAGTACTTC.

The CDR3 protein is CTSSQDRVIPNYGYTF. CDR3 nucleotides: TGCACCAGCAGCCAAGATCGAGTCATACCTAACTATGGCTACACCTTC. This chain connects TRBV1 to TRBJ1-2. TRBV1 is flagged as a pseudogene. The CDR3 sequence is 16 residues long.

The gene calls are TRBV19 and TRBJ1-1; the D is unclear. Trimming shortened V by 1 base and J by 1 base, and 7 bases separated the two germline ends. The germline gives CDR1 LNHDA, CDR2 SQIVND (reference sequence). This CDR3 contains 14 residues. This CDR3 reads CASSIVGGNTEAFF. The DNA for the CDR3 is TGTGCCAGTAGTATAGTCGGAGGGAACACTGAAGCTTTCTTT.

The genes are TRBV7-2 and TRBJ1-1, with D perhaps matching TRBD1 (5 bases). The CDR3 contains 14 residues. Trimming stripped 5 bases from V and 0 bases from J, with 10 bases between. In germline, CDR1 is SGHTA, CDR2 FQGNSA. The DNA of the CDR3 is TGTGCCAGCAGCCAACAGGCCTTGAACACTGAAGCTTTCTTT. As protein: CASSQQALNTEAFF.

The rearrangement joins TRBV5-4 to TRBJ1-2; possibly TRBD1 for D (6 bases). V lost 4 bases and J lost 4, with 17 bases in between. The CDR3 contains 15 residues. Per the germline V gene, CDR1 is SGHNT and CDR2 is YYREEE (reference sequence). CDR3 in amino acids: CASSETGFEGYGYTF. CDR3 DNA: TGTGCCAGCAGCGAAACAGGGTTCGAGGGCTATGGCTACACCTTC. The complete variable domain, with remaining parts taken from reference TRBV5-4 and TRBJ1-2, reads ETGVTQSPTHLIKTRGQQVTLRCSSQSGHNTVSWYQQALGQGPQFIFQYYREEENGRGNFPPRFSGLQFPNYSSELNVNALELDDSALYLCASSETGFEGYGYTFGSGTRLTVV.

The chain is built from TRBV2 and TRBJ2-4, with a possible D match to TRBD1 (5 bases). Trimming removed 10 bases at V and 9 bases at J, with 19 bases between. This CDR3 is built from 13 residues. CDR1 SNHLY and CDR2 FYNNEI come from the germline V gene. The CDR3: CATQGTFFSIQYF. Written as DNA, the CDR3 is TGTGCCACCCAGGGTACCTTTTTTAGCATTCAGTACTTC.

In DNA form, the CDR3 reads TGTGCCAGCAGACGAGGGGGGGCCGAAACGGGGACCCAGTACTTC. Translating it yields CASRRGGAETGTQYF. This chain joins TRBV27 and TRBJ2-5, with D possibly being TRBD2 (7 bases). Germline V gene lookup returns CDR1 MNHEY and CDR2 SMNVEV (reference sequence). The CDR3 runs 15 residues. Trimming left V 6 bases short and J 7 bases short, with 21 bases between.

This clone was found once. This chain uses TRBV10-2 with TRBJ1-5; maybe TRBD1 (6 bases). The length of the CDR3 is 16 residues. Germline V lookup: CDR1 WSHSY, CDR2 SAAADI. V lost 5 bases and J lost 2, with 16 bases in between. CDR3 DNA: TGCGCCAGCAGTAACGAACAGGGTGGTCGCAATCAGCCCCAGCATTTT. Translated, it gives CASSNEQGGRNQPQHF.

V and J are TRBV5-1 and TRBJ2-1, with D unresolved. With 5 bases removed from V and 0 bases from J, the gap between germline ends came to 12 bases. Germline CDR1 SGHRS, CDR2 YFSETQ. This CDR3 region has 15 residues. In DNA, the CDR3 is TGCGCCAGCAGGGTCGGGTCGAGCTCCTACAATGAGCAGTTCTTC. Amino acids: CASRVGSSSYNEQFF.

The chain recombines TRBV18 with TRBJ2-3; TRBD1 matches 11 bases. Germline assignment: CDR1 KGHSH and CDR2 LQKENI. Losses at the gene ends were 6 bases for V and 5 bases for J; bases not matched to a gene: 10. CDR3 length equals 16 residues. CDR3 sequence: CASSLYQDRGLDTQYF. The CDR3 DNA is TGTGCCAGCTCTCTCTACCAGGACAGGGGGCTAGATACGCAGTATTTT.

The chain combines TRBV19 with TRBJ1-4; possible D gene TRBD1, 6 bases. The CDR3 runs to 17 residues. The germline gives CDR1 LNHDA, CDR2 SQIVND (reference sequence). Deletions cut 3 bases from V and 6 bases from J, with 20 bases between. The CDR3 bases are TGTGCCAGTAGTATGCTCGGCGGGGGGCGCAGGGATGAAAAACTGTTTTTT. This translates into CASSMLGGGRRDEKLFF.

This clone has just a few counts. The chain employs TRBV7-6 and TRBJ2-3, with TRBD1 identical over 10 bases. CDR3 length equals 16 residues. Germline V gives CDR1 SGHVS, CDR2 FNYEAQ. The ends lost 1 base at V and 1 base at J; junction bases unmatched: 2. The CDR3 spells CASSLVGTGGTDTQYF. The CDR3 region has the DNA TGTGCCAGCAGCTTAGTTGGGACAGGGGGCACAGATACGCAGTATTTT.

This chain joins TRBV6-4 and TRBJ1-2; tentative D call: TRBD1 (6 bases). Germline V CDR1 and CDR2: MRHNA, SNTAGT. Trimming stripped 2 bases from V and 8 bases from J, with 18 bases between. The CDR3 totals 15 residues. The CDR3 sequence: CASSDGGHGVSGYTF. CDR3 DNA sequence: TGTGCCAGCAGTGACGGGGGACACGGCGTCTCGGGCTACACCTTC.

V gene TRBV5-1 combines with J gene TRBJ2-2; 8 bases align to TRBD2. The germline V gene has CDR1 SGHRS and CDR2 YFSETQ. V gave up 0 bases and J gave up 8 bases; unmatched junction bases: 12. This CDR3 contains 17 residues. The CDR3 spells CASSLAVIAGTTGELFF. DNA for the CDR3: TGCGCCAGCAGCTTGGCCGTTATAGCGGGAACTACTGGGGAGCTGTTTTTT.

The chain combines TRBV2 with TRBJ2-5; D may be TRBD2 (6 bases). Trimming took off 3 bases at V and 6 bases at J, with 11 bases between the two ends. The germline gives CDR1 SNHLY, CDR2 FYNNEI. This CDR3 is built from 13 residues. Here the CDR3 DNA reads TGTGCCAGCAGTGAGGGGGGATTGAAGACCCAGTACTTC. Translated, it gives CASSEGGLKTQYF.

This clone was observed a single time. The gene calls are TRBV29-1 and TRBJ2-7, with 7 bases that match TRBD2. CDR3 length: 13 residues. V was clipped by 7 bases and J by 0 bases; unmatched bases: 6. CDR1 is SQVTM and CDR2 is ANQGSEA in the germline V gene. CDR3 amino acids: CSARGDLSYEQYF. Here the CDR3 DNA reads TGCAGCGCTCGGGGGGACCTCTCCTACGAGCAGTACTTC.

The J gene is TRBJ2-3, the V gene TRBV5-6; TRBD2 matches at 11 bases. With V trimmed by 9 bases and J by 3 bases, 9 bases remained unmatched. The CDR3 is made up of 15 amino acids. Germline V CDR1 and CDR2: SGHDT, YYEEEE. The CDR3, as DNA: TGTGCCACCTCAGATAGCGGGAGGGGTACAGATACGCAGTATTTT. It is translated as CATSDSGRGTDTQYF.

The rearrangement links TRBV19 to TRBJ2-7; 10 bases are shared with TRBD1. The V gene end was trimmed by 6 bases and the J gene end by 3 bases; junction bases not matched to a gene: 5. In germline, CDR1 is LNHDA, CDR2 SQIVND (reference sequence). This CDR3 is built from 14 residues. The DNA for the CDR3 is TGTGCCAGTAGGGGGACAGGGGAGCACTACGAGCAGTACTTC. It translates to CASRGTGEHYEQYF. Supplemented by reference TRBV19 and TRBJ2-7, the full variable domain reads DGGITQSPKYLFRKEGQNVTLSCEQNLNHDAMYWYRQDPGQGLRLIYYSQIVNDFQKGDIAEGYSVSREKKESFPLTVTSAQKNPTAFYLCASRGTGEHYEQYFGPGTRLTVT.

CDR3 in amino acids: CASSSQGNNGYTF. CDR3 DNA sequence: TGTGCCAGCAGTTCCCAGGGAAATAATGGCTACACCTTC. The V call is TRBV6-6, the J call TRBJ1-2, with D maybe TRBD1 (5 bases). The germline gives CDR1 MNHNY, CDR2 SVGAGI (reference sequence). Trimming left V 4 bases short and J 6 bases short, with 12 bases between. CDR3 length: 13 residues.

The J gene is TRBJ2-5, the V gene TRBV2; 9 bases line up with TRBD2. The junction had 7 bases not matched to a gene; V was cut back by 6 bases and J by 5 bases. This CDR3 region has 14 residues. Per the germline V gene, CDR1 is SNHLY and CDR2 is FYNNEI. For the CDR3, the DNA is TGTGCCAGCAGGTGGCGGGAGGGCCAGGAGACCCAGTACTTC. It yields the protein CASRWREGQETQYF.

V is TRBV18 and J is TRBJ2-7; D ambiguous. V lost 2 bases, J lost 2 bases, and 7 bases lay in between. CDR1 and CDR2 (germline): KGHSH, LQKENI. The CDR3 runs 13 residues. The DNA for the CDR3 is TGTGCCAGCTCACCAGCGGCTGCCTACGAGCAGTACTTC. Translated: CASSPAAAYEQYF.